One and the same sample provided the 12 T cell receptor beta chains below, sequenced in a study of T cell clonotyping in hematopoietic cell transplantation. TCRdb's copy holds only in-frame clones and misses some; the assay was immunoSEQ multiplex PCR. The sample holds 25,000 to 35,000 clones; under 97% are singletons and the top ten take approximately 1.3%. Sequenced input: peripheral blood mononuclear cells. All receptors come from a middle-aged man in good health. Some clones in this sample may be carry-over from other donors' samples.

This clone appeared once. The chain combines TRBV5-4 with TRBJ1-4; TRBD1 matches 8 bases. V dropped 1 base and J dropped 7; count of bases not matched to a gene: 3. CDR1 and CDR2 (germline): SGHNT, YYREEE (reference sequence). The CDR3 length is 14 residues. CDR3 nucleotides: TGTGCCAGCAGCTTGTTGGGGACAGGTGAAAAACTGTTTTTT. Translating gives CASSLLGTGEKLFF.

This chain uses TRBV5-1 with TRBJ2-3; 7 bases are a match to TRBD1. V gave up 4 bases and J gave up 9 bases; unmatched junction bases: 11. The CDR3 consists of 14 residues. Per germline, CDR1 SGHRS and CDR2 YFSETQ. CDR3 sequence (DNA): TGCGCCAGCAGCCCCGAGGGGGCCGGTCGGACGCAGTATTTT. Protein: CASSPEGAGRTQYF.

This chain connects TRBV4-2 to TRBJ2-3; D may be TRBD2 (7 bases). The V and J ends lost 4 bases and 4 bases respectively, with 18 bases between them. There are 16 residues in the CDR3. Germline-derived CDR1 and CDR2 are LGHNA and YNFKEQ. The CDR3 reads CASSPPVGGAPDTQYF. The CDR3 DNA reads TGTGCCAGCAGCCCCCCCGTGGGGGGGGCGCCAGATACGCAGTATTTT.

V is TRBV5-1 and J is TRBJ2-3; D remains unclear. This CDR3 spans 14 amino acids. V lost 0 bases and J lost 1, with 6 bases in between. Looked up from germline, CDR1 is SGHRS and CDR2 is YFSETQ. The CDR3 DNA reads as TGCGCCAGCAGCTTGGACTTACGCACAGATACGCAGTATTTT. Translation: CASSLDLRTDTQYF.

This chain joins TRBV5-4 and TRBJ2-3; TRBD2 agrees at 7 bases. Trimming cost V 3 bases and J 0 bases; bases outside gene matches: 7. CDR3 size: 16 residues. Germline V CDR1 and CDR2: SGHNT, YYREEE (reference sequence). The CDR3, as DNA: TGTGCCAGCAGCTGGGACTACCAAACTAGCACAGATACGCAGTATTTT. Protein sequence: CASSWDYQTSTDTQYF.

The J gene is TRBJ2-7, the V gene TRBV4-3; D might be TRBD2 (5 bases). V dropped 1 base and J dropped 0 bases, with 7 bases sitting between them. This CDR3 region has 14 residues. In germline, CDR1 is LGHNA, CDR2 YSLEER. The CDR3 nucleotides read TGCGCCAGCAGCCAAGCCGGGGACTCCTACGAGCAGTACTTC. This encodes CASSQAGDSYEQYF.

The chain employs TRBV6-5 and TRBJ2-7, with D possibly TRBD1 on 5 matching bases. This CDR3 spans 15 amino acids. Germline CDR1 is MNHEY and CDR2 is SVGAGI. V gave up 5 bases and J gave up 0 bases, with 14 bases separating them. CDR3 nucleotides: TGTGCCAGCAGTCAACCAGGGATTAGCTCCTACGAGCAGTACTTC. Translation gives CASSQPGISSYEQYF.

V and J are TRBV6-1 and TRBJ1-2, with D perhaps matching TRBD1 (6 bases). Trimming removed 2 bases at V and 6 bases at J, with 13 bases between. This CDR3 region has 14 residues. Looked up from germline, CDR1 is MNHNS and CDR2 is SASEGT. DNA of the CDR3: TGTGCCAGCAGTGAAAGGGGGGCGAAGAATGGCTACACCTTC. The encoded protein is CASSERGAKNGYTF.

This clone was picked up a small number of times. The chain combines TRBV5-1 with TRBJ1-6; 10 nucleotides align to TRBD1. CDR1 SGHRS and CDR2 YFSETQ come from the germline V gene. J was trimmed by 13 bases and V by 4 bases; bases with no gene match: 8. CDR3 size: 14 residues. CDR3 bases: TGCGCCAGCAGCGAGGGACAGGGGCCGGGGCCCCTCCACTTT. Residues: CASSEGQGPGPLHF. Variable domain in full (rest from reference TRBV5-1 and TRBJ1-6): KAGVTQTPRYLIKTRGQQVTLSCSPISGHRSVSWYQQTPGQGLQFLFEYFSETQRNKGNFPGRFSGRQFSNSRSEMNVSTLELGDSALYLCASSEGQGPGPLHFGNGTRLTVT.

This rearrangement joins TRBV5-4 to TRBJ2-5; D is undetermined. The CDR3 spans 11 residues. CDR1 SGHNT and CDR2 YYREEE come from the germline V gene (reference sequence). The V end was cut by 6 bases, the J end by 0 bases, with 3 bases between. This chain's CDR3 is CASTYQETQYF. Written as DNA, the CDR3 is TGTGCCAGCACCTACCAAGAGACCCAGTACTTC.

V is TRBV20-1 and J is TRBJ1-2; D gene ambiguous. The CDR3 is 11 amino acids. Germline V CDR1 and CDR2: DFQATT, SNEGSKA (reference sequence). Trimming took off 0 bases at V and 7 bases at J, with 6 bases between the two ends. The CDR3 is CSARDQFGYTF. The CDR3 nucleotides are TGCAGTGCTAGAGATCAGTTTGGCTACACCTTC.

The genes are TRBV4-2 and TRBJ1-3; unclear D gene. Per the germline V gene, CDR1 is LGHNA and CDR2 is YNFKEQ. The CDR3 is 15 amino acids. The V and J ends lost 0 bases and 0 bases respectively, with 6 bases between them. The CDR3 protein is CASSQEPRSGNTIYF. CDR3 nucleotide sequence: TGTGCCAGCAGCCAAGAACCTCGCTCTGGAAACACCATATATTTT.